This passage covers 25 T cell receptor beta chains from one sample sequenced in a study of blood T cell repertoires in COVID-19. TCRdb keeps only in-frame clones here, not all; method: immunoSEQ multiplex PCR. This sample yields a few hundred thousand clones, of which 90% are seen a single time; about 2.1% belongs to the top ten. The sequencing input was peripheral blood. Source of these receptors: a woman aged 60-75 years with COVID-19, enrolled during active disease.

This clone was picked up one time. The chain uses TRBV3-1 (or the pseudogene TRBV3-2) and TRBJ1-5, with TRBD1 as a possible D gene (6 bases). The CDR3 has 15 residues. The germline CDR1 and CDR2 sequences are LGHDT and YNNKEL (reference sequence). V was shortened by 2 bases and J by 4 bases, with 12 bases between the two germline ends. CDR3 sequence reads: CASSQLGQSNQPQHF. The CDR3 region has the DNA TGTGCCAGCAGCCAACTAGGACAGTCTAATCAGCCCCAGCATTTT.

The chain uses TRBV19 and TRBJ1-5; TRBD1 is a possible D gene (6 bases). The V gene's germline CDR1 is LNHDA and CDR2 SQIVND (reference sequence). V was trimmed by 4 bases and J by 0 bases, leaving 16 bases between them. This CDR3 is 17 amino acids long. CDR3 bases: TGTGCCAGTAGTAGGATGTCAGGGGAAGATAGCAATCAGCCCCAGCATTTT. Protein: CASSRMSGEDSNQPQHF.

The chain joins TRBV29-1 to TRBJ1-2; maybe TRBD1 (5 bases). Trimming stripped 3 bases from V and 8 bases from J, with 16 bases between. CDR1 SQVTM and CDR2 ANQGSEA come from the germline V gene. The CDR3 spans 13 residues. Here the CDR3 reads CSVEGQGTQGYTF. The CDR3 DNA is TGCAGCGTTGAGGGTCAGGGCACTCAGGGCTACACCTTC.

V is TRBV19 and J is TRBJ1-2, with 7 bases identical to TRBD1. V was clipped by 7 bases and J by 5 bases; unmatched bases: 10. The germline V gene has CDR1 LNHDA and CDR2 SQIVND (reference sequence). The length of the CDR3 is 14 residues. The CDR3 DNA sequence: TGTGCCAGTATCGGGATAAGGGGGCTTTATGGCTACACCTTC. This gives the protein CASIGIRGLYGYTF.

This clone is a singleton in its sample. The chain carries TRBV4-2 and TRBJ1-5, with a tentative D call TRBD1 (5 bases). Germline loops: CDR1 LGHNA, CDR2 YNFKEQ. Deletions cut 3 bases from V and 1 base from J, with 16 bases between. The CDR3 sequence is 17 residues long. CDR3 in amino acids: CASSQAHSGGSNQPQHF. The CDR3 DNA is TGTGCCAGCAGCCAGGCGCATTCGGGGGGGAGCAATCAGCCCCAGCATTTT.

The J gene is TRBJ2-3, the V gene TRBV10-3; 9 nucleotides line up with TRBD1. Trimming took 7 bases from V and 3 from J; bases not matched to a gene: 8. The CDR3 is 15 residues long. Germline CDR1 reads ENHRY; CDR2 reads SYGVKD. The CDR3 protein is CAITPTGGRTDTQYF. In DNA form, the CDR3 reads TGTGCCATCACCCCTACAGGGGGCAGAACAGATACGCAGTATTTT.

This chain uses TRBV27 with TRBJ2-7; a possible D gene is TRBD2 (6 bases). This CDR3 contains 16 residues. V lost 4 bases and J 1 base, leaving 17 bases between the germline ends. Per the germline V gene, CDR1 is MNHEY and CDR2 is SMNVEV (reference sequence). CDR3 amino acids: CASSSYQGGGSYEQYF. Written as DNA, the CDR3 is TGTGCCAGCAGTTCATACCAGGGAGGCGGTTCCTACGAGCAGTACTTC.

The rearrangement joins TRBV12-3 or TRBV12-4 to TRBJ1-1, with D uncertain. Trimming cost V 7 bases and J 5 bases, with 8 bases left between them. This CDR3 has 11 amino acids. CDR3 bases: TGTGCCAGCACAGGCCAGACTGAAGCTTTCTTT. This encodes CASTGQTEAFF.

This chain links TRBV6-1 with TRBJ2-5; possibly TRBD1 for D (6 bases). This CDR3 region has 17 residues. V was clipped by 2 bases and J by 4 bases, with 20 bases between them. Germline V lookup: CDR1 MNHNS, CDR2 SASEGT. The CDR3 coding sequence is TGTGCCAGCAGTGAATTAGGGACAACACCCCAGGGAGAGACCCAGTACTTC. Translating gives CASSELGTTPQGETQYF.

V and J are TRBV19 and TRBJ1-1; D is unclear. The CDR3 extends over 13 amino acids. CDR1 LNHDA and CDR2 SQIVND come from the germline V gene (reference sequence). Trimming left V 5 bases short and J 7 bases short, with 14 bases between. This CDR3 reads CASSATTGIEAFF. The CDR3 DNA reads TGTGCCAGTAGTGCTACTACGGGGATTGAAGCTTTCTTT.

The chain uses TRBV12-5 and TRBJ1-2, with 11 bases lining up with TRBD1. The CDR3 covers 14 residues. CDR1 is LGHNT and CDR2 is FRNRAP in the germline V gene. The V and J ends lost 6 bases and 7 bases, in that order; junction bases with no gene match: 7. The CDR3 sequence is CASGSGQGAGGYTF. CDR3 sequence (DNA): TGTGCTAGTGGGTCAGGACAGGGGGCCGGTGGCTACACCTTC.

CDR3: CARRRTGNYGYTF. The DNA of the CDR3 is TGTGCCAGAAGAAGGACAGGGAACTATGGCTACACCTTC. V is TRBV2 and J is TRBJ1-2; TRBD1 matches at 8 bases. Trimming cost V 9 bases and J 2 bases; bases outside gene matches: 5. Germline assignment: CDR1 SNHLY and CDR2 FYNNEI. This CDR3 has 13 residues.

This clone was detected only once. Sequence at one end of the junction differs from germline and may be a read error. The V gene is TRBV12-3 or TRBV12-4, the J gene TRBJ2-7; D may be TRBD1 (6 bases). The CDR3 runs 11 residues. CDR3 sequence (DNA): TGTGCCAGCAGTTCGGGACGGACAGTATCGTTC. Residues: CASSSGRTVSF.

The CDR3 DNA follows: TGTGCCAGCAGCCCGACGCAACAGGGGGGCAATGAGCAGTTCTTC. Amino acid sequence: CASSPTQQGGNEQFF. The V and J genes are TRBV7-9 and TRBJ2-1, with 8 nucleotides matching TRBD1. The V gene's germline CDR1 is SEHNR and CDR2 FQNEAQ (reference sequence). The CDR3 is 15 amino acids. Unmatched junction bases numbered 9, after V lost 5 bases and J lost 6 bases. The full variable domain, rest sourced from reference TRBV7-9 and TRBJ2-1, is DTGVSQNPRHKITKRGQNVTFRCDPISEHNRLYWYRQTLGQGPEFLTYFQNEAQLEKSRLLSDRFSAERPKGSFSTLEIQRTEQGDSAMYLCASSPTQQGGNEQFFGPGTRLTVL.

The rearrangement joins TRBV7-2 to TRBJ1-5; 9 nucleotides line up with TRBD1. With V trimmed by 7 bases and J by 7 bases, 14 bases remained unmatched. This CDR3 has 16 amino acids. Germline V CDR1 and CDR2: SGHTA, FQGNSA. The CDR3 nucleotides are TGTGCCAGCACCGGACAGGGGTCGTTAAGCGGGCAGCCCCAGCATTTT. Its translation: CASTGQGSLSGQPQHF.

The chain carries TRBV9 and TRBJ2-1, with D perhaps TRBD1 (6 bases). The V end was cut by 3 bases, the J end by 9 bases, with 19 bases between. The CDR3 consists of 15 residues. The germline gives CDR1 SGDLS, CDR2 YYNGEE. The CDR3 sequence is CASSDPGHLGGEQFF. CDR3 nucleotides: TGTGCCAGCAGCGATCCGGGACACCTAGGGGGTGAGCAGTTCTTC.

This chain uses TRBV4-3 with TRBJ1-2; no firm D call. The germline CDR1 and CDR2 sequences are LGHNA and YSLEER. V was trimmed by 0 bases and J by 8 bases, leaving 10 bases between them. The CDR3 sequence is 13 residues long. CDR3 residues: CASSQDPGSGYTF. The CDR3 DNA follows: TGCGCCAGCAGCCAAGACCCGGGTAGCGGCTACACCTTC.

The chain joins TRBV25-1 to TRBJ2-1; 16 bases line up with TRBD2. Trimming cost V 8 bases and J 0 bases; bases outside gene matches: 1. From germline, CDR1 is MGHDK and CDR2 SYGVNS. The CDR3 totals 16 residues. DNA for the CDR3: TGTGCCAGCGGGACTAGCGGGGGGGCCTCCTACAATGAGCAGTTCTTC. Its translation: CASGTSGGASYNEQFF.

J is TRBJ1-2 and V is TRBV29-1; 7 bases agree with TRBD1. The CDR3 runs 14 residues. V shed 0 bases, J shed 4 bases, and the junction held 5 bases outside the gene matches. The V gene's germline CDR1 is SQVTM and CDR2 ANQGSEA. The CDR3 sequence: CSVEDLTGLYGYTF. The CDR3 nucleotides read TGCAGCGTTGAAGATCTGACAGGGCTCTATGGCTACACCTTC.

This chain connects TRBV10-3 to TRBJ1-1; weak D call: TRBD1 (5 bases). From germline, CDR1 is ENHRY and CDR2 SYGVKD. The CDR3 covers 14 residues. V lost 5 bases to trimming and J lost 6 bases, with 16 bases between them. The CDR3: CAISFGHSESEAFF. The CDR3, as DNA: TGTGCCATCAGTTTCGGACACAGTGAATCTGAAGCTTTCTTT.

DNA for the CDR3: TGTGCCAGCAGTTACCGGGGACAGGTAGCTGACACCATATATTTT. It encodes CASSYRGQVADTIYF. This chain joins TRBV6-2 or TRBV6-3 and TRBJ1-3; TRBD1 agrees at 8 bases. The V gene's germline CDR1 is MNHEY and CDR2 SVGEGT. This CDR3 is built from 15 residues. Trimming took 2 bases from V and 8 from J; bases not matched to a gene: 8.

The CDR3 DNA reads as TGTGCCAGTAGTATTAGTCAGGGCTCTCCTTATGGCTACACCTTC. This translates into CASSISQGSPYGYTF. V and J are TRBV19 and TRBJ1-2; D might be TRBD1 (5 bases). The length of the CDR3 is 15 residues. Trimming cost V 3 bases and J 5 bases, with 16 bases left between them. CDR1 LNHDA and CDR2 SQIVND come from the germline V gene (reference sequence).

CDR3 sequence: CSVSSSGNDEQYF. CDR3 nucleotides: TGCAGCGTTTCGTCTTCAGGGAACGACGAGCAGTACTTC. The gene calls are TRBV29-1 and TRBJ2-7, with a tentative D call TRBD1 (5 bases). CDR1 and CDR2 (germline): SQVTM, ANQGSEA. The V end was cut by 5 bases, the J end by 5 bases, with 16 bases between. The CDR3 totals 13 residues.

The V and J genes are TRBV5-4 and TRBJ2-1, with 8 bases identical to TRBD2. The CDR3 length is 16 residues. Germline lookup yields CDR1 SGHNT and CDR2 YYREEE (reference sequence). Germline trimming cut 4 bases from V and 5 bases from J; bases unmatched to any gene: 11. CDR3 residues: CASSRTGTRGNNEQFF. DNA for the CDR3: TGTGCCAGCAGCCGAACCGGGACTAGGGGAAACAATGAGCAGTTCTTC.

This clone has more than one count but fewer than ten. The chain carries TRBV19 and TRBJ2-2, with 7 positions matching TRBD1. After removal of 2 bases from V and 5 bases from J, the junction contained 8 bases not matched to a gene. The CDR3 runs 16 residues. Per the germline V gene, CDR1 is LNHDA and CDR2 is SQIVND (reference sequence). The CDR3 coding sequence is TGTGCCAGTAGTATAAGGGGGCGTGGTAGAACCGGGGAGCTGTTTTTT. This gives the protein CASSIRGRGRTGELFF.